The 11 T cell receptor beta chains given below trace back to one sample, sequenced in a study of blood T cell repertoires in COVID-19 (dated by TCRdb to about 2020). The library was obtained by the immunoSEQ multiplex PCR assay. The immuneACCESS repertoire file appears here via TCRdb, limited to in-frame rearrangements. These files lack a portion of the clones; in checked studies, under half of the deficit traces to unresolved V genes, and the cause of the others is not known. The sample has fewer than 200,000 clones on record, about 89% of them singletons. Under 2% of the sample is in the top ten clones. The sequencing sample was made of peripheral blood. Every receptor here comes from a man aged 18-30 years who had recovered from COVID-19.

The chain has TRBV4-1 and TRBJ1-4; 9 nucleotides agree with TRBD1. Germline-derived CDR1 and CDR2 are MGHRA and YSYEKL. The CDR3 sequence is 15 residues long. V lost 3 bases and J lost 8; bases outside the gene matches: 7. CDR3 in amino acids: CASSHLRDRVEKLFF. DNA for the CDR3: TGCGCCAGCAGCCACCTCCGGGACAGGGTGGAAAAACTGTTTTTT.

This chain connects TRBV5-1 to TRBJ2-1; weak D call: TRBD1 (5 bases). Germline V gene lookup returns CDR1 SGHRS and CDR2 YFSETQ. Trimming took off 3 bases at V and 9 bases at J, with 16 bases between the two ends. CDR3 length: 14 amino acids. The CDR3 spells CASSSDPGSLEQFF. The CDR3 DNA reads TGCGCCAGCAGCTCCGACCCAGGGTCGCTTGAGCAGTTCTTC.

CDR3 amino acids: CASSVESRGTRYSNQPQHF. CDR3 nucleotides: TGTGCCAGCAGCGTAGAGAGCAGGGGAACCCGTTATAGCAATCAGCCCCAGCATTTT. This rearrangement joins TRBV9 to TRBJ1-5; D possibly corresponds to TRBD1 (6 bases). Germline V gene data show CDR1 as SGDLS and CDR2 as YYNGEE. CDR3 length: 19 amino acids. V lost 0 bases to trimming and J lost 0 bases, with 19 bases between them.

Only one count was recorded for this clone. The chain uses TRBV28 and TRBJ1-4; D unclear. The CDR3 consists of 17 residues. Germline CDR1 and CDR2: MDHEN and SYDVKM. Trimming took off 3 bases at V and 0 bases at J, with 14 bases between the two ends. The CDR3, as DNA: TGTGCCAGCAGTTTTGATCAGACAACCGCAACTAATGAAAAACTGTTTTTT. Translating gives CASSFDQTTATNEKLFF.

V usage is TRBV7-2 and J usage is TRBJ2-1, with 9 bases matching TRBD1. V trimming: 6 bases; J trimming: 4 bases; junction bases outside the gene matches: 7. This CDR3 comprises 15 residues. Germline-derived CDR1 and CDR2 are SGHTA and FQGNSA. The CDR3 loop reads CASSGGTGIYNEQFF. Written as DNA, the CDR3 is TGTGCCAGCAGTGGCGGGACAGGGATATACAATGAGCAGTTCTTC.

The chain couples TRBV7-2 to TRBJ2-2, with 8 positions matching TRBD2. The V gene end was trimmed by 2 bases and the J gene end by 3 bases; junction bases not matched to a gene: 8. This CDR3 is built from 17 residues. CDR1 is SGHTA, CDR2 FQGNSA, per germline. The DNA of the CDR3 is TGTGCCAGCAGCTTAAACAGGGCTAGCGGGTACACCGGGGAGCTGTTTTTT. As protein: CASSLNRASGYTGELFF. The full variable domain, rest sourced from reference TRBV7-2 and TRBJ2-2, is GAGVSQSPSNKVTEKGKDVELRCDPISGHTALYWYRQSLGQGLEFLIYFQGNSAPDKSGLPSDRFSAERTGGSVSTLTIQRTQQEDSAVYLCASSLNRASGYTGELFFGEGSRLTVL.

The rearrangement joins TRBV10-3 to TRBJ2-1; TRBD2 agrees at 12 bases. There are 15 residues in the CDR3. CDR1 and CDR2 (germline): ENHRY, SYGVKD. Trimming at V came to 4 bases and at J to 6 bases, leaving 4 bases not matched to a gene. The CDR3, as DNA: TGTGCCATCAGTGGACTAGCGGGAGTGACCAATGAGCAGTTCTTC. It specifies CAISGLAGVTNEQFF.

This chain connects TRBV9 to TRBJ2-1, with D maybe TRBD1 (6 bases). The ends were cut back, 4 bases at V and 5 bases at J, with 10 bases in the middle. CDR1 is SGDLS, CDR2 YYNGEE, per germline. The CDR3 is 13 residues long. The CDR3 sequence is CASSPQGNNEQFF. The CDR3 region has the DNA TGTGCCAGCAGCCCCCAGGGGAACAATGAGCAGTTCTTC.

The CDR3 loop reads CAISEGQGDTEAFF. DNA of the CDR3: TGTGCCATCAGTGAGGGACAGGGGGACACTGAAGCTTTCTTT. This chain links TRBV10-3 with TRBJ1-1, with 10 bases lining up with TRBD1. CDR1 is ENHRY and CDR2 is SYGVKD in the germline V gene. CDR3 size: 14 residues. The J segment lost 3 bases and the V segment lost 2 bases, leaving 0 bases of the junction unmatched.

V is TRBV12-3 or TRBV12-4 and J is TRBJ1-2, with 9 bases fitting TRBD1. The CDR3 covers 13 residues. The junction had 4 bases not matched to a gene; V was cut back by 5 bases and J by 6 bases. The CDR3 loop reads CASSPTGGNGYTF. The CDR3 bases are TGTGCCAGCAGTCCGACAGGGGGGAATGGCTACACCTTC.

The V call is TRBV11-3, the J call TRBJ2-1; TRBD2 matches at 8 bases. CDR1 is SGHNT and CDR2 is YENEEA in the germline V gene. CDR3 size: 14 residues. The ends lost 1 base at V and 9 bases at J; junction bases unmatched: 5. CDR3 sequence reads: CASSLAGGISEQFF. The CDR3 nucleotides are TGTGCCAGCAGCTTAGCGGGAGGGATCAGTGAGCAGTTCTTC.